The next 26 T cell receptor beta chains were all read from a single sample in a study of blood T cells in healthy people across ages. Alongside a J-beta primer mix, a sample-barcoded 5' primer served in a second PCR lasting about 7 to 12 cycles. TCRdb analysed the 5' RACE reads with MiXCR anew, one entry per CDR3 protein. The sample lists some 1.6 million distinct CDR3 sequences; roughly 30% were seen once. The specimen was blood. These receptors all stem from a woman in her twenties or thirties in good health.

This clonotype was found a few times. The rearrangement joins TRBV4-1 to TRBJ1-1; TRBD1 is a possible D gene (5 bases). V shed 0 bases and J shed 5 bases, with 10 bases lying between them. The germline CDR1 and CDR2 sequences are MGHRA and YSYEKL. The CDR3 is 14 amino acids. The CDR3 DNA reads TGCGCCAGCAGCCAAGAGAGACGGGGGACTGAAGCTTTCTTT. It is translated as CASSQERRGTEAFF.

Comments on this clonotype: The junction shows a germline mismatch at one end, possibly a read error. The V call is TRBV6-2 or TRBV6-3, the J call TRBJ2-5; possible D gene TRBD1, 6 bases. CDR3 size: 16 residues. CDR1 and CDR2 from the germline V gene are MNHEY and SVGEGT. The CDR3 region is CASSYLMGAYQEAQYF. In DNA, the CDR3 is TGTGCCAGCAGTTATTTAATGGGGGCGTACCAAGAGGCCCAGTACTTC.

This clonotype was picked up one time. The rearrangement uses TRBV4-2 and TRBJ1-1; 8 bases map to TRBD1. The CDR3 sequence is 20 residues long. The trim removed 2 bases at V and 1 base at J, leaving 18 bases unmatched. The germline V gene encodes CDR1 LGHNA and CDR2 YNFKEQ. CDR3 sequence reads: CASSQYSPGQGGWENTEAFF. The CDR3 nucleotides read TGTGCCAGCAGCCAATATAGCCCCGGACAGGGCGGCTGGGAGAACACTGAAGCTTTCTTT.

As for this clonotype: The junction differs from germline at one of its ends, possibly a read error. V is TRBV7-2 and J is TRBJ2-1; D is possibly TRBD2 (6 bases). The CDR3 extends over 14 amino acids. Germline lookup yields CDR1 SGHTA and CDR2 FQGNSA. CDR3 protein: CASRLAAPYNEQFF. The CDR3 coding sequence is TGTGCCAGCAGATTAGCGGCCCCCTACAATGAGCAGTTCTTC. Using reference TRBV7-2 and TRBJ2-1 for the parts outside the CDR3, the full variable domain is GAGVSQSPSNKVTEKGKDVELRCDPISGHTALYWYRQSLGQGLEFLIYFQGNSAPDKSGLPSDRFSAERTGGSVSTLTIQRTQQEDSAVYLCASRLAAPYNEQFFGPGTRLTVL.

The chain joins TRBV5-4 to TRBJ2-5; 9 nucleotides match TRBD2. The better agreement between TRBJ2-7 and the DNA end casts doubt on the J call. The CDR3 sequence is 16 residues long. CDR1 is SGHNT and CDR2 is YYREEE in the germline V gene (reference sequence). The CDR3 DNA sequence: TGTGCCAGCAGCCCCGGGACTAGCAACCCAATCTACGAGCAGTACTTC. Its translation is CASSPGTSNPIYEQYF.

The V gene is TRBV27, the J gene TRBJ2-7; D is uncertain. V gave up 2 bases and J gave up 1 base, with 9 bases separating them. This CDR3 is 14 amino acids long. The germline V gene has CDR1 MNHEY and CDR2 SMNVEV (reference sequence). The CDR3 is CASSLGQESYEQYF. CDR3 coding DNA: TGTGCCAGCAGTTTAGGGCAGGAGTCCTACGAGCAGTACTTC.

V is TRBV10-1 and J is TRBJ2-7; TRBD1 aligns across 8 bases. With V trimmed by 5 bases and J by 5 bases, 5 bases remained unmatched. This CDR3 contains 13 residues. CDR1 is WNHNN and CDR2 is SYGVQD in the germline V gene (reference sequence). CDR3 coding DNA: TGCGCCAGCAGTAAGGACAGGGTACACGAGCAGTACTTC. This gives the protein CASSKDRVHEQYF.

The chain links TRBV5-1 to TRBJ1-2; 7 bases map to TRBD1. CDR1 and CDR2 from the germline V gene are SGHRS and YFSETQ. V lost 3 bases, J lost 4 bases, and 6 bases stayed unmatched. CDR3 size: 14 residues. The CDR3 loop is CASSWKGGSYGYTF. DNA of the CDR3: TGCGCCAGCAGCTGGAAAGGGGGCAGCTATGGCTACACCTTC. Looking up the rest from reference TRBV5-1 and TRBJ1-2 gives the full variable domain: KAGVTQTPRYLIKTRGQQVTLSCSPISGHRSVSWYQQTPGQGLQFLFEYFSETQRNKGNFPGRFSGRQFSNSRSEMNVSTLELGDSALYLCASSWKGGSYGYTFGSGTRLTVV.

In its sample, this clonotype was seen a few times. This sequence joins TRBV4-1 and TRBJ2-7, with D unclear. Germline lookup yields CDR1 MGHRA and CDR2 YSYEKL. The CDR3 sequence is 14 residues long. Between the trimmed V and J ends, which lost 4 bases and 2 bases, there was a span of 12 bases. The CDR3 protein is CASSPSLQTYEQYF. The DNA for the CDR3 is TGCGCCAGCAGCCCGAGTCTCCAGACCTACGAGCAGTACTTC.

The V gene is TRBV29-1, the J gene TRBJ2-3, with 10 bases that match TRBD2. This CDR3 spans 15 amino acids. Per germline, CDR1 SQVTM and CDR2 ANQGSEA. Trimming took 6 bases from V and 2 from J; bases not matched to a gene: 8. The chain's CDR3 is CSVTIAGGFTDTQYF. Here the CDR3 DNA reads TGCAGCGTCACTATAGCGGGAGGTTTCACAGATACGCAGTATTTT.

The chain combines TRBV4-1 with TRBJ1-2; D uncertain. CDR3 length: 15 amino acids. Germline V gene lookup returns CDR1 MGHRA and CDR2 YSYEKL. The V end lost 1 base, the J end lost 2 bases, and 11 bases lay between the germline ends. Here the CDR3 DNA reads TGCGCCAGCAGCCAAGTTATAGCCTCCAACTATGGCTACACCTTC. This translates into CASSQVIASNYGYTF.

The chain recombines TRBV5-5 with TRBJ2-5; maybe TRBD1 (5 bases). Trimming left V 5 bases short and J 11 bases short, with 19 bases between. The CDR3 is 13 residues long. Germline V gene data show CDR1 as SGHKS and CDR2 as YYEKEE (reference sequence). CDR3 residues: CASRPDTYNEQYF. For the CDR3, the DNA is TGTGCCAGCAGACCGGACACATACAATGAGCAGTACTTC.

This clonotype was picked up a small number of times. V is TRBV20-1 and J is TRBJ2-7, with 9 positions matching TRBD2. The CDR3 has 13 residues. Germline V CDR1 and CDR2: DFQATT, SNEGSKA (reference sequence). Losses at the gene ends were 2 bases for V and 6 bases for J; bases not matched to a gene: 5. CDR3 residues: CSARRVAGVEQYF. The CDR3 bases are TGCAGTGCTAGAAGGGTAGCGGGAGTCGAGCAGTACTTC.

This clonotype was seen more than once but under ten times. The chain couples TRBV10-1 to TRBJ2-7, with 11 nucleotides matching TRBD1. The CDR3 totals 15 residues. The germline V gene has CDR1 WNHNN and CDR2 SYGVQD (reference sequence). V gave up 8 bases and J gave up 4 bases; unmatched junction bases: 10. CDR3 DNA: TGCGCCAGCTTAAGGAAGGGGGACAGGGGGTACGAGCAGTACTTC. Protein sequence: CASLRKGDRGYEQYF.

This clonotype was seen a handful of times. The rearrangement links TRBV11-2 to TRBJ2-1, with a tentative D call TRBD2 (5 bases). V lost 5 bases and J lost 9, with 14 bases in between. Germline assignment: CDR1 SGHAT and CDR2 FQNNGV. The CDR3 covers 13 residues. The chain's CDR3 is CASSPGVVSEQFF. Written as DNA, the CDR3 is TGTGCCAGCAGCCCCGGGGTCGTGAGTGAGCAGTTCTTC.

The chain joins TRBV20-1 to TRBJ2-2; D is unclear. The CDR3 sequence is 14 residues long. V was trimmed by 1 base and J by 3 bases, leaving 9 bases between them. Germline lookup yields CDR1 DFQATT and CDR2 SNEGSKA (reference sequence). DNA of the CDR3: TGCAGTGCTAGAGCCCGCAGATACACCGGGGAGCTGTTTTTT. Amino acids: CSARARRYTGELFF.

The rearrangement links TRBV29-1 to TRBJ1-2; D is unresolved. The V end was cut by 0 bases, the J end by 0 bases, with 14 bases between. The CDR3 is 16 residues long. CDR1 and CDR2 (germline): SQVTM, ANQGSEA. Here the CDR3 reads CSVEDSPGLSNYGYTF. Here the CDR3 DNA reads TGCAGCGTTGAAGATTCTCCCGGGCTGTCTAACTATGGCTACACCTTC. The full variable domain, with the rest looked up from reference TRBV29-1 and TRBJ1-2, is SAVISQKPSRDICQRGTSLTIQCQVDSQVTMMFWYRQQPGQSLTLIATANQGSEATYESGFVIDKFPISRPNLTFSTLTVSNMSPEDSSIYLCSVEDSPGLSNYGYTFGSGTRLTVV.

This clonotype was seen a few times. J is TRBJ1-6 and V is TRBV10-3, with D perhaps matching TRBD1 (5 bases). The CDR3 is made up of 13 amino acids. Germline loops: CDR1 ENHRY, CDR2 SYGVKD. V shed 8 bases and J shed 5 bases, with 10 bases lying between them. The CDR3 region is CAIGETDNSPLHF. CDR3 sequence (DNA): TGTGCCATCGGGGAGACAGATAATTCACCCCTCCACTTT.

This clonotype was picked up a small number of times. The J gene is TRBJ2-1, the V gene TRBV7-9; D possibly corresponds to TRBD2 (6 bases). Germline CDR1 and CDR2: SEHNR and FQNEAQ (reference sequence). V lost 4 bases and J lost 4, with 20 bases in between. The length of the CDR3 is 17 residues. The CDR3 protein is CASSSTTIGGQYNEQFF. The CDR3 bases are TGTGCCAGCAGCTCGACTACGATCGGGGGTCAGTACAATGAGCAGTTCTTC.

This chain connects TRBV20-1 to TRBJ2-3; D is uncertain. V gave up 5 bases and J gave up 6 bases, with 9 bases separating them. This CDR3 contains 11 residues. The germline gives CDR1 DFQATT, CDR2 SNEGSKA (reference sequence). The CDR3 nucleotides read TGCAGTGCTCAGCTGGGGGATACGCAGTATTTT. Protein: CSAQLGDTQYF.

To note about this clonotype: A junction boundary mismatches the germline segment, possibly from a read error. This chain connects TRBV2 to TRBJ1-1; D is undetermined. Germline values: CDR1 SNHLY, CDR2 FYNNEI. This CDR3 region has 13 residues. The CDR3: CARSEDGNTEAFF. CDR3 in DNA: TGTGCCCGCAGTGAGGACGGTAACACTGAAGCTTTCTTT.

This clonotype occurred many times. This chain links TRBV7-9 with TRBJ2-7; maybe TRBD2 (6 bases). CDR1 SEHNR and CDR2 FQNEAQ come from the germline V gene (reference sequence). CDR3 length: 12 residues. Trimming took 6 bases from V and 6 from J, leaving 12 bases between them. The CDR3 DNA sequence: TGTGCCAGCAGTTTCACCGGGGGCGAGCAGTACTTC. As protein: CASSFTGGEQYF.

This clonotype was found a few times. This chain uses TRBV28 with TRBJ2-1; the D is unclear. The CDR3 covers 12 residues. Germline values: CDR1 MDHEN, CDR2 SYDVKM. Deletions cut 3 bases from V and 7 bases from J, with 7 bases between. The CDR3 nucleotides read TGTGCCAGCAGTTTTGCGCAGAATGAGCAGTTCTTC. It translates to CASSFAQNEQFF. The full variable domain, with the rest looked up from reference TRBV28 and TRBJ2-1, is DVKVTQSSRYLVKRTGEKVFLECVQDMDHENMFWYRQDPGLGLRLIYFSYDVKMKEKGDIPEGYSVSREKKERFSLILESASTNQTSMYLCASSFAQNEQFFGPGTRLTVL.

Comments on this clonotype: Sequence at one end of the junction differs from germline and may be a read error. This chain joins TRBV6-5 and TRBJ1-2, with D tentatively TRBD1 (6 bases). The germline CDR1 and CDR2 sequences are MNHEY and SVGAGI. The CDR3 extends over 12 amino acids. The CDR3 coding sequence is TGTGCCCGCAGTTCCAGGGGATATGGCTACACCTTC. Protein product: CARSSRGYGYTF.

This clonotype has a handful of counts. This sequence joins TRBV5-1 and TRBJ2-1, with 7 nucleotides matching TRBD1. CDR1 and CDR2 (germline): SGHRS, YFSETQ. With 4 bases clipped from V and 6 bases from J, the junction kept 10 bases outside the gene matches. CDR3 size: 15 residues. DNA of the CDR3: TGCGCCAGCAGCACCGGGACAGCCAGCAGCAATGAGCAGTTCTTC. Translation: CASSTGTASSNEQFF.

As DNA, the CDR3 is TGTGCCAGCACTGGGATCCAACTTACTAACTATGGCTACACCTTC. Translation gives CASTGIQLTNYGYTF. The chain is built from TRBV2 and TRBJ1-2, with D uncertain. Germline V gives CDR1 SNHLY, CDR2 FYNNEI. Trimming removed 7 bases from V and 0 bases from J, with 15 bases in between. CDR3 length equals 15 residues.